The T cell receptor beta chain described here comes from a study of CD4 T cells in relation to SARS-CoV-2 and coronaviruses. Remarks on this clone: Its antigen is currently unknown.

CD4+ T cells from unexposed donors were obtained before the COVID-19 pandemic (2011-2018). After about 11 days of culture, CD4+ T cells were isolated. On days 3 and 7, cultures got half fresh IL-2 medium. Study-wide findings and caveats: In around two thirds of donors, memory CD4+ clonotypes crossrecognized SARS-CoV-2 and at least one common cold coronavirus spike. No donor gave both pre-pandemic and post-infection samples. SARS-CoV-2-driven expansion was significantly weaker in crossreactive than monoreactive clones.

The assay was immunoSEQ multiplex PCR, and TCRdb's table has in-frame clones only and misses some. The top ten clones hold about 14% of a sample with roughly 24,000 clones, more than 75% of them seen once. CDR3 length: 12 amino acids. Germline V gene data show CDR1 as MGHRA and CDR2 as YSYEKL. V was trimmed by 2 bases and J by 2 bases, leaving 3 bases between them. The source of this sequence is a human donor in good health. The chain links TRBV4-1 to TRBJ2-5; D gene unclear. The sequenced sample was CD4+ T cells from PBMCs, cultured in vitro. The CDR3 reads CASSQTQETQYF. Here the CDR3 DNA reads TGCGCCAGCAGCCAAACACAAGAGACCCAGTACTTC.